The clone carrying this T cell receptor (beta chain) showed up many times. Other DNA sequences in the same sample also yield this CDR3. The germline gives CDR1 SGHRS, CDR2 YFSETQ. V was cut by 5 bases and J by 1 base, with 10 bases left in between. The CDR3 covers 14 residues. This sample stems from a study of shared clonotypes between healthy human individuals. On the study more broadly: Every donor yielded three CD4 naive, three CD4 memory, two CD8 naive and one CD8 memory plate.

TCRdb keeps only in-frame clones here, not all; method: immunoSEQ multiplex PCR. The data hold 980,000 or so clones, with approximately 80% observed a single time. This chain uses TRBV5-1 with TRBJ2-1; D is unclear. The clonotype comes from a man between 18 and 29 years old in good health. The sequencing input was memory CD4+ T cells sorted from blood. Subset denoted: CD45RA-negative fraction. This CDR3 is CASSLGSSYNEQFF. The DNA for the CDR3 is TGCGCCAGCAGTCTAGGATCTTCCTACAATGAGCAGTTCTTC.